These 22 T cell receptor beta chains were all obtained from the same sample, sequenced in a study of control samples from healthy donors and cancer patients. The method was immunoSEQ multiplex PCR; TCRdb's version includes in-frame clones alone and lacks a portion of them. The sample lists about 51,000 clones, about 80% occurring once. The sequencing sample was made of blood. These receptors were obtained from a man aged 65 to 79 in good health.

The chain is built from TRBV6-4 and TRBJ1-1, with TRBD1 matching 10 bases. The CDR3 is made up of 14 amino acids. The V gene end was trimmed by 6 bases and the J gene end by 12 bases; junction bases not matched to a gene: 13. Per the germline V gene, CDR1 is MRHNA and CDR2 is SNTAGT. The CDR3 sequence: CASSSGAGQGITFF. CDR3 DNA sequence: TGTGCCAGCAGCTCGGGCGCGGGACAGGGGATAACTTTCTTT.

This chain joins TRBV7-3 and TRBJ2-2, with D uncertain. V lost 2 bases and J 6 bases, leaving 4 bases between the germline ends. Germline V gene data show CDR1 as SGHTA and CDR2 as FQGTGA. CDR3 length: 12 amino acids. The CDR3 DNA sequence: TGTGCCAGCAGCTTAGGGTCCGGGGAGCTGTTTTTT. Translation: CASSLGSGELFF. Complete variable domain (other parts from reference TRBV7-3 and TRBJ2-2): GAGVSQTPSNKVTEKGKYVELRCDPISGHTALYWYRQSLGQGPEFLIYFQGTGAADDSGLPNDRFFAVRPEGSVSTLKIQRTERGDSAVYLCASSLGSGELFFGEGSRLTVL.

This clone came up once. The chain carries TRBV14 and TRBJ2-2, with TRBD2 as a possible D gene (6 bases). Germline V CDR1 and CDR2: SGHDN, FVKESK. The CDR3 length is 14 residues. The V end was cut by 4 bases, the J end by 4 bases, with 10 bases between. CDR3 in DNA: TGTGCCAGCAGCCTCCTGGGGGGCACCGGGGAGCTGTTTTTT. It translates to CASSLLGGTGELFF.

The V and J genes are TRBV5-1 and TRBJ2-7, with D maybe TRBD1 (8 bases). The CDR3 has 14 residues. Trimming shortened V by 3 bases and J by 5 bases, and 15 bases separated the two germline ends. Looked up from germline, CDR1 is SGHRS and CDR2 is YFSETQ. The CDR3 region has the DNA TGCGCCAGCAGCTCACAGGGGGAGGGGGACGAGCAGTACTTC. Amino acids: CASSSQGEGDEQYF.

The genes are TRBV4-1 and TRBJ2-2; D may be TRBD1 or TRBD2 (5 bases each). CDR3 length: 15 amino acids. Looked up from germline, CDR1 is MGHRA and CDR2 is YSYEKL. Trimming shortened V by 3 bases and J by 3 bases, and 11 bases separated the two germline ends. The CDR3 region is CASSQRLGDTGELFF. The CDR3 coding sequence is TGCGCCAGCAGCCAGAGGTTGGGGGACACCGGGGAGCTGTTTTTT.

CDR3 loop: CATQSAGTGGYEQYF. As DNA, the CDR3 is TGTGCCACCCAATCGGCTGGGACAGGGGGATACGAGCAGTACTTC. V gene TRBV25-1 combines with J gene TRBJ2-7; 11 nucleotides line up with TRBD1. V lost 10 bases to trimming and J lost 4 bases; unmatched junction nucleotides: 12. The germline CDR1 and CDR2 sequences are MGHDK and SYGVNS. The CDR3 covers 15 residues.

The rearrangement uses TRBV5-1 and TRBJ1-2; D call uncertain. V lost 5 bases, J lost 4 bases, and 12 bases lay in between. Per the germline V gene, CDR1 is SGHRS and CDR2 is YFSETQ. The CDR3 is 13 residues long. CDR3 sequence: CASSVSEGYGYTF. CDR3 DNA sequence: TGCGCCAGCAGTGTGAGTGAGGGCTATGGCTACACCTTC.

This clone occurred a few times. This rearrangement joins TRBV28 to TRBJ1-6, with D possibly being TRBD1 (6 bases). This CDR3 is 15 amino acids long. V lost 3 bases and J 7 bases, leaving 13 bases between the germline ends. Germline V gene sequence: CDR1 MDHEN, CDR2 SYDVKM. The CDR3 bases are TGTGCCAGCAGTTTGGGGGGGCTACGGAATTCACCCCTCCACTTT. This encodes CASSLGGLRNSPLHF.

The rearrangement links TRBV18 to TRBJ1-1, with D perhaps TRBD1 (6 bases). This CDR3 has 16 amino acids. CDR1 and CDR2 (germline): KGHSH, LQKENI. Trimming removed 3 bases from V and 4 bases from J, with 18 bases in between. The CDR3 coding sequence is TGTGCCAGCTCACCGGAGGCAGGGGCGCGATCCACTGAAGCTTTCTTT. Its translation: CASSPEAGARSTEAFF.

This rearrangement joins TRBV6-6 to TRBJ2-1, with 11 bases aligning to TRBD2. J was trimmed by 4 bases and V by 7 bases; bases with no gene match: 6. Germline CDR1 MNHNY, CDR2 SVGAGI (reference sequence). The length of the CDR3 is 15 residues. Here the CDR3 reads CASTIAGGAYNEQFF. The CDR3 nucleotides are TGTGCCAGCACTATAGCGGGGGGGGCTTACAATGAGCAGTTCTTC.

The V gene is TRBV6-2 or TRBV6-3, the J gene TRBJ1-5, with D tentatively TRBD1 (5 bases). V lost 2 bases and J lost 2, with 19 bases in between. The CDR3 is 18 residues long. The germline V gene encodes CDR1 MNHEY and CDR2 SVGEGT. The CDR3 spells CASSYPWRGTGGNQPQHF. CDR3 DNA sequence: TGTGCCAGCAGTTACCCCTGGAGGGGTACCGGTGGCAATCAGCCCCAGCATTTT.

The rearrangement uses TRBV19 and TRBJ2-3, with 10 positions matching TRBD2. With 7 bases clipped from V and 7 bases from J, the junction kept 5 bases outside the gene matches. The germline gives CDR1 LNHDA, CDR2 SQIVND (reference sequence). This CDR3 contains 13 residues. This chain's CDR3 is CASTLAGGYTQYF. The CDR3, as DNA: TGTGCCAGTACTTTAGCGGGGGGCTATACGCAGTATTTT.

Only a few counts were recorded for this clone. The J gene is TRBJ1-6, the V gene TRBV19; possible D gene TRBD1, 5 bases. Germline V gives CDR1 LNHDA, CDR2 SQIVND (reference sequence). Trimming took 10 bases from V and 10 from J, leaving 17 bases between them. This CDR3 contains 13 residues. The CDR3 bases are TGTGCCACCAGGCGGGGGTATGGGTCACCCCTCCACTTT. As protein: CATRRGYGSPLHF.

This chain connects TRBV6-5 to TRBJ2-7; either TRBD1 or TRBD2 may supply D (6 bases each). Per germline, CDR1 MNHEY and CDR2 SVGAGI. V lost 1 base, J lost 4 bases, and 11 bases lay in between. The CDR3 has 14 amino acids. The CDR3 reads CASSYWRGSYEQYF. DNA of the CDR3: TGTGCCAGCAGTTACTGGAGGGGGAGTTACGAGCAGTACTTC.

The genes are TRBV11-2 and TRBJ2-2; no clear D gene. Trimming shortened V by 8 bases and J by 1 base, and 14 bases separated the two germline ends. Germline V gene data show CDR1 as SGHAT and CDR2 as FQNNGV. The length of the CDR3 is 15 residues. The CDR3 sequence is CASPIFKMNTGELFF. CDR3 sequence (DNA): TGTGCCAGCCCAATCTTTAAGATGAACACCGGGGAGCTGTTTTTT.

The chain combines TRBV5-1 with TRBJ2-1; 12 bases map to TRBD2. Per the germline V gene, CDR1 is SGHRS and CDR2 is YFSETQ. The CDR3 has 15 residues. V lost 2 bases, J lost 9 bases, and 6 bases stayed unmatched. Written as DNA, the CDR3 is TGCGCCAGCAGCTTAGAACTAGCGGGGGGTGGTGAGCAGTTCTTC. This codes for CASSLELAGGGEQFF.

This sequence joins TRBV4-1 and TRBJ2-5; D gene ambiguous. CDR1 and CDR2 from the germline V gene are MGHRA and YSYEKL. The V end was cut by 4 bases, the J end by 5 bases, with 11 bases between. CDR3 length equals 13 residues. The CDR3: CASSLNLGETQYF. The CDR3 bases are TGCGCCAGCAGCCTCAACTTGGGGGAGACCCAGTACTTC.

The V call is TRBV7-8, the J call TRBJ2-5, with D possibly being TRBD2 (6 bases). V was cut by 5 bases and J by 4 bases, with 20 bases left in between. From germline, CDR1 is SGHVS and CDR2 FQNEAQ. The CDR3 has 16 residues. In DNA form, the CDR3 reads TGTGCCAGCAGCCAATCCCGGCCGGGAGCGGGAGAGACCCAGTACTTC. Residues: CASSQSRPGAGETQYF.

This chain uses TRBV11-3 with TRBJ2-2; 11 bases line up with TRBD2. In germline, CDR1 is SGHNT, CDR2 YENEEA. The CDR3 sequence is 16 residues long. J gave up 0 bases and V 7 bases, and 4 bases lay outside the gene matches. CDR3 loop: CASIWGLAANTGELFF. CDR3 coding DNA: TGTGCCAGCATCTGGGGACTAGCGGCGAACACCGGGGAGCTGTTTTTT.

The genes are TRBV5-4 and TRBJ1-1, with a possible D match to TRBD1 (5 bases). Germline V gene sequence: CDR1 SGHNT, CDR2 YYREEE (reference sequence). This CDR3 region has 17 residues. With 0 bases removed from V and 1 base from J, the gap between germline ends came to 16 bases. The CDR3 sequence: CASSLGPRVGGNTEAFF. CDR3 nucleotides: TGTGCCAGCAGCTTGGGGCCCAGGGTGGGCGGGAACACTGAAGCTTTCTTT.

The chain is built from TRBV6-1 and TRBJ2-2, with TRBD2 matching over 11 bases. This CDR3 is 17 amino acids long. The junction had 7 bases not matched to a gene; V was cut back by 2 bases and J by 5 bases. Germline V gene data show CDR1 as MNHNS and CDR2 as SASEGT. The CDR3 loop reads CASSEHNLAGGTGELFF. The CDR3 nucleotides are TGTGCCAGCAGTGAACATAACCTAGCGGGGGGAACCGGGGAGCTGTTTTTT.

The chain has TRBV6-4 and TRBJ2-1; no reliable D call. Per the germline V gene, CDR1 is MRHNA and CDR2 is SNTAGT. CDR3 size: 15 residues. V gave up 6 bases and J gave up 0 bases, with 12 bases separating them. Here the CDR3 DNA reads TGTGCCAGCAGCCCCCAAGCGCGCTCCTACAATGAGCAGTTCTTC. Translation: CASSPQARSYNEQFF.